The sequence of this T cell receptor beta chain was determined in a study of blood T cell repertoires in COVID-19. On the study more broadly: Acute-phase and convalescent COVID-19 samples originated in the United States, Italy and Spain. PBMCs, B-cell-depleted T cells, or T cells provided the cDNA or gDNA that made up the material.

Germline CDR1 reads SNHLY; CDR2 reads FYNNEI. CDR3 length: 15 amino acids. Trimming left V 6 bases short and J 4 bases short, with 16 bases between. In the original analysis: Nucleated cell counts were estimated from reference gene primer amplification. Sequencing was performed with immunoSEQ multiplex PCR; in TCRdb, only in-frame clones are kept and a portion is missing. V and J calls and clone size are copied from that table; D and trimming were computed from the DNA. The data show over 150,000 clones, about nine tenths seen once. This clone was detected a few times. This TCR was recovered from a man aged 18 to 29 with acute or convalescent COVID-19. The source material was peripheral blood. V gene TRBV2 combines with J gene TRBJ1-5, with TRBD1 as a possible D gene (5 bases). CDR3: CASRRGGGSNQPQHF. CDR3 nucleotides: TGTGCCAGCAGGCGTGGGGGGGGTTCTAATCAGCCCCAGCATTTT.